Each of the 25 T cell receptor beta chains below was sequenced from the same sample in a study of cytomegalovirus exposure and HLA in healthy donors (dated by TCRdb to 2015 to 2018). The receptor library was made with the immunoSEQ multiplex PCR assay. The immuneACCESS repertoire file appears here via TCRdb, limited to in-frame rearrangements. These files lack a portion of the clones; in checked studies, under half of the deficit traces to unresolved V genes, and the cause of the others is not known. In all, the sample holds some 150,000 clones, and roughly 91% of those were seen once. More than 2.5% of the sample rests with the top ten. The sequencing sample was made of PBMCs. Receptors originate from a woman between 18 and 29 years old in good health and CMV-seropositive.

J is TRBJ2-3 and V is TRBV2; possible D gene TRBD1, 6 bases. There are 16 residues in the CDR3. The V and J ends lost 6 bases and 4 bases respectively, with 20 bases between them. Per germline, CDR1 SNHLY and CDR2 FYNNEI. The CDR3 loop reads CASRPGQGLLPDTQYF. In DNA, the CDR3 is TGTGCCAGCAGGCCCGGGCAGGGGTTACTCCCAGATACGCAGTATTTT.

CDR3 region: CASSFSGRVDNEQFF. CDR3 nucleotide sequence: TGCGCCAGCAGCTTCTCTGGGAGGGTTGACAATGAGCAGTTCTTC. The chain joins TRBV5-1 to TRBJ2-1, with 7 bases fitting TRBD2. The germline CDR1 and CDR2 sequences are SGHRS and YFSETQ. CDR3 length equals 15 residues. V lost 2 bases to trimming and J lost 5 bases; unmatched junction nucleotides: 7.

The chain is built from TRBV18 and TRBJ1-1; 9 bases map to TRBD1. The CDR3 runs to 16 residues. Germline assignment: CDR1 KGHSH and CDR2 LQKENI. The V gene end was trimmed by 0 bases and the J gene end by 4 bases; junction bases not matched to a gene: 6. The CDR3 reads CASSPPTGGDGTEAFF. CDR3 sequence (DNA): TGTGCCAGCTCACCACCGACAGGGGGGGACGGCACTGAAGCTTTCTTT.

The V call is TRBV11-3, the J call TRBJ2-7; 12 bases align to TRBD2. The CDR3 totals 13 residues. Germline CDR1 is SGHNT and CDR2 is YENEEA. V shed 5 bases, J shed 12 bases, and the junction held 8 bases outside the gene matches. CDR3 DNA: TGTGCCAGCAGCAAAGGACTAGCGGGAAGTCCGTACTTC. This gives the protein CASSKGLAGSPYF.

The rearrangement joins TRBV6-4 to TRBJ2-2; TRBD2 aligns across 9 bases. The CDR3 has 15 residues. Germline CDR1 MRHNA, CDR2 SNTAGT. Losses at the gene ends were 2 bases for V and 6 bases for J; bases not matched to a gene: 4. DNA for the CDR3: TGTGCCAGCAGTGACACGGGACTAGCCTCCGGGGAGCTGTTTTTT. Translating gives CASSDTGLASGELFF.

This chain connects TRBV19 to TRBJ1-5; D not resolved. The germline gives CDR1 LNHDA, CDR2 SQIVND (reference sequence). The length of the CDR3 is 13 residues. Trimming removed 5 bases from V and 7 bases from J, with 12 bases in between. This chain's CDR3 is CASSPDRGQPQHF. CDR3 DNA: TGTGCCAGTAGTCCTGATAGAGGGCAGCCCCAGCATTTT.

The rearrangement joins TRBV11-2 to TRBJ1-1; D gene unclear. The CDR3 has 15 residues. Deletions cut 6 bases from V and 0 bases from J, with 14 bases between. Germline V CDR1 and CDR2: SGHAT, FQNNGV. CDR3 sequence: CASSRYQAMNTEAFF. The CDR3 DNA sequence: TGTGCCAGCAGTCGCTACCAGGCGATGAACACTGAAGCTTTCTTT.

J is TRBJ2-5 and V is TRBV5-4; 7 nucleotides match TRBD2. The V segment lost 0 bases and the J segment 5 bases; nucleotides outside the gene matches: 4. The CDR3 has 14 amino acids. Germline values: CDR1 SGHNT, CDR2 YYREEE (reference sequence). CDR3 DNA: TGTGCCAGCAGCTTGGTGGACGGGAGGGAGACCCAGTACTTC. This sequence encodes CASSLVDGRETQYF.

The chain recombines TRBV19 with TRBJ2-7; a weak D match, TRBD2 (6 bases). V was pared by 5 bases and J by 0 bases, with 11 bases between. The germline gives CDR1 LNHDA, CDR2 SQIVND (reference sequence). The CDR3 runs 14 residues. CDR3 protein: CASSGWRGSYEQYF. CDR3 DNA sequence: TGTGCCAGTAGTGGGTGGCGGGGCTCCTACGAGCAGTACTTC.

This clone was seen just once. V gene TRBV6-1 combines with J gene TRBJ1-2; a weak D match, TRBD1 (5 bases). V lost 6 bases, J lost 6 bases, and 8 bases lay in between. The CDR3 loop spans 11 amino acids. Germline V gene lookup returns CDR1 MNHNS and CDR2 SASEGT. CDR3 bases: TGTGCCAGCAGGGGGCTACATGGCTACACCTTC. This gives the protein CASRGLHGYTF.

V and J are TRBV2 and TRBJ2-3, with 9 bases that match TRBD1. The CDR3 contains 13 residues. The germline V gene has CDR1 SNHLY and CDR2 FYNNEI. Trimming took 10 bases from V and 5 from J; bases not matched to a gene: 7. The CDR3 DNA sequence: TGTGCCACACAGGGGGCTAGTATAGATACGCAGTATTTT. It translates to CATQGASIDTQYF.

This clone was detected a few times. The rearrangement uses TRBV7-8 and TRBJ1-2, with 10 bases identical to TRBD1. The ends lost 4 bases at V and 2 bases at J; junction bases unmatched: 1. The CDR3 totals 14 residues. Germline CDR1 is SGHVS and CDR2 is FQNEAQ. As DNA, the CDR3 is TGTGCCAGCAGCTCGACAGGGGGCAACTATGGCTACACCTTC. Amino acid sequence: CASSSTGGNYGYTF.

A note on this clone: Additional DNA sequences in this sample encode the identical CDR3. V and J are TRBV15 and TRBJ2-5, with D maybe TRBD1 (5 bases). V was trimmed by 0 bases and J by 2 bases, leaving 7 bases between them. CDR3 length equals 14 residues. Germline-derived CDR1 and CDR2 are LNHNV and YYDKDF (reference sequence). The CDR3 coding sequence is TGTGCCACCAGCAGAGATAGGGGACAAGAGACCCAGTACTTC. Protein product: CATSRDRGQETQYF.

This chain joins TRBV7-2 and TRBJ1-2; D call uncertain. CDR1 is SGHTA, CDR2 FQGNSA, per germline. The CDR3 has 14 residues. V was cut by 1 base and J by 5 bases, with 11 bases left in between. CDR3 nucleotides: TGTGCCAGCAGCTTAGTTAGGCGGGAATATGGCTACACCTTC. Protein product: CASSLVRREYGYTF.

The chain couples TRBV29-1 to TRBJ2-1; TRBD2 agrees at 10 bases. Unmatched junction bases numbered 6, after V lost 4 bases and J lost 9 bases. The CDR3 runs to 13 residues. CDR1 is SQVTM and CDR2 is ANQGSEA in the germline V gene. The CDR3 spells CSVAPSGSIEQFF. As DNA, the CDR3 is TGCAGCGTTGCCCCTAGCGGGAGCATTGAGCAGTTCTTC.

This chain links TRBV4-2 with TRBJ2-7; tentative D call: TRBD1 (6 bases). This CDR3 has 14 residues. V was trimmed by 6 bases and J by 2 bases, leaving 14 bases between them. Germline CDR1 reads LGHNA; CDR2 reads YNFKEQ. CDR3 protein: CASSPSDSTYEQYF. For the CDR3, the DNA is TGTGCCAGCAGTCCTTCGGACAGCACCTACGAGCAGTACTTC.

This CDR3 reads CATSREQEEDEKLFF. Written as DNA, the CDR3 is TGTGCCACCAGCAGAGAACAGGAAGAAGACGAAAAACTGTTTTTT. V and J are TRBV15 and TRBJ1-4; possible D gene TRBD1, 5 bases. The CDR3 is 15 residues long. With 0 bases removed from V and 8 bases from J, the gap between germline ends came to 13 bases. CDR1 is LNHNV and CDR2 is YYDKDF in the germline V gene (reference sequence).

This sequence joins TRBV6-1 and TRBJ2-3, with 11 bases lining up with TRBD2. Germline trimming cut 4 bases from V and 0 bases from J; bases unmatched to any gene: 9. Per the germline V gene, CDR1 is MNHNS and CDR2 is SASEGT. CDR3 length equals 18 residues. CDR3 sequence reads: CASSGRLAGRSSTDTQYF. In nucleotides, the CDR3 is TGTGCCAGCAGTGGACGACTAGCGGGGCGTTCTAGCACAGATACGCAGTATTTT.

The chain is built from TRBV7-9 and TRBJ2-1; 7 bases fit TRBD1. Germline V gene sequence: CDR1 SEHNR, CDR2 FQNEAQ (reference sequence). The CDR3 has 16 residues. The trim removed 5 bases at V and 8 bases at J, leaving 15 bases unmatched. The CDR3: CASSPGRQGHFDEQFF. The DNA for the CDR3 is TGTGCCAGCAGCCCGGGCCGACAGGGCCATTTTGATGAGCAGTTCTTC.

V gene TRBV7-9 combines with J gene TRBJ2-7; maybe TRBD1 (5 bases). The V gene's germline CDR1 is SEHNR and CDR2 FQNEAQ (reference sequence). The CDR3 is 16 amino acids. Between the trimmed V and J ends, which lost 1 base and 5 bases, there was a span of 18 bases. The DNA of the CDR3 is TGTGCCAGCAGCTTAGGGCCCTCGGGCAGGGCCCACGAGCAGTACTTC. Encoded protein: CASSLGPSGRAHEQYF.

V usage is TRBV10-3 and J usage is TRBJ2-3; D ambiguous. The CDR3 extends over 15 amino acids. Per germline, CDR1 ENHRY and CDR2 SYGVKD. The V end was cut by 1 base, the J end by 2 bases, with 10 bases between. The CDR3, as DNA: TGTGCCATCAGTGAGTATGCGCACCACACAGATACGCAGTATTTT. Its protein is CAISEYAHHTDTQYF.

V usage is TRBV4-1 and J usage is TRBJ1-5; D call uncertain. The CDR3 consists of 15 residues. V was shortened by 1 base and J by 2 bases, with 9 bases between the two germline ends. Germline V gene lookup returns CDR1 MGHRA and CDR2 YSYEKL. DNA for the CDR3: TGCGCCAGCAGCCAAGGACTTTTAGGCAATCAGCCCCAGCATTTT. Translated, it gives CASSQGLLGNQPQHF.

This clone was detected only once. V and J are TRBV27 and TRBJ2-7; 14 bases align to TRBD2. Per germline, CDR1 MNHEY and CDR2 SMNVEV (reference sequence). V gave up 5 bases and J gave up 7 bases; unmatched junction bases: 4. This CDR3 contains 14 residues. The CDR3 loop is CASSMGLAGVEQYF. The CDR3 DNA reads TGTGCCAGCAGTATGGGACTAGCGGGAGTGGAGCAGTACTTC.

The chain carries TRBV29-1 and TRBJ2-4, with 12 bases that match TRBD1. This CDR3 has 15 amino acids. Germline V CDR1 and CDR2: SQVTM, ANQGSEA. Trimming removed 1 base from V and 9 bases from J; junction bases left unmatched: 7. In nucleotides, the CDR3 is TGCAGCGTTGAAGGGGGACAGGGGGCGATGAGCATTCAGTACTTC. Its translation: CSVEGGQGAMSIQYF.

The chain is built from TRBV10-3 and TRBJ1-5; 8 positions agree with TRBD1. The V gene's germline CDR1 is ENHRY and CDR2 SYGVKD. This CDR3 region has 14 residues. Trimming took 3 bases from V and 7 from J; bases not matched to a gene: 5. The CDR3 nucleotides read TGTGCCATCAGTGATACAGGGGGGGAGCAGCCCCAGCATTTT. Amino acids: CAISDTGGEQPQHF.